The 19 T cell receptor beta chains below come from one sample, sequenced in a study of cytomegalovirus exposure and HLA in healthy donors (dated by TCRdb to about 2017). The method behind the library was the immunoSEQ multiplex PCR assay. The multiplex PCR relied on a mix of 60 forward primers for TCR Vbeta segments and 13 reverse primers for TCR Jbeta segments. The clones in this table, taken by TCRdb from immuneACCESS, are in-frame only. Not every clone is retained; where verified, under half of the shortfall comes from an unresolved V gene, and the cause of the rest is unknown. The sample includes around 180,000 clones, with more than 60% observed a single time. The top ten clonotypes cover less than 1.5% of the sample. Sequenced input: PBMCs. The receptors derive from a woman aged 25 to 39 in good health and CMV-seropositive.

The rearrangement joins TRBV27 to TRBJ2-7, with TRBD2 identical over 13 bases. The CDR3 is 16 residues long. Germline V CDR1 and CDR2: MNHEY, SMNVEV (reference sequence). The J segment lost 2 bases and the V segment lost 6 bases, leaving 7 bases of the junction unmatched. The CDR3 nucleotides are TGTGCCAGCAGGAGGGGGACTAGCGGGGATACCTACGAGCAGTACTTC. Protein sequence: CASRRGTSGDTYEQYF.

The chain employs TRBV9 and TRBJ1-4; maybe TRBD1 (6 bases). Germline V gene lookup returns CDR1 SGDLS and CDR2 YYNGEE. V was shortened by 3 bases and J by 5 bases, with 17 bases between the two germline ends. This CDR3 spans 16 amino acids. CDR3 residues: CASSATGTPPNEKLFF. Written as DNA, the CDR3 is TGTGCCAGCAGCGCGACCGGGACACCTCCCAATGAAAAACTGTTTTTT.

The chain combines TRBV11-3 with TRBJ1-2, with a possible D match to TRBD1 (6 bases). Germline assignment: CDR1 SGHNT and CDR2 YENEEA. The V gene lost 1 base and the J gene lost 3 bases, with 6 bases spanning the gap. This CDR3 has 13 amino acids. The CDR3 DNA is TGTGCCAGCAGCTTAGGGGGGCACTATGGCTACACCTTC. Protein product: CASSLGGHYGYTF.

This sequence joins TRBV6-5 and TRBJ1-2; TRBD1 might be the D (5 bases). The V end was cut by 0 bases, the J end by 3 bases, with 14 bases between. Germline CDR1 reads MNHEY; CDR2 reads SVGAGI. The length of the CDR3 is 16 residues. CDR3 DNA sequence: TGTGCCAGCAGTTACTCCGGGGGGAATCCCTACTATGGCTACACCTTC. This sequence encodes CASSYSGGNPYYGYTF.

The rearrangement links TRBV7-3 to TRBJ2-2; 9 nucleotides match TRBD2. The length of the CDR3 is 15 residues. The germline V gene encodes CDR1 SGHTA and CDR2 FQGTGA. Trimming cost V 4 bases and J 4 bases; bases outside gene matches: 4. DNA for the CDR3: TGTGCCAGCAGCTCCGGACTAGCGAGCACCGGGGAGCTGTTTTTT. Its protein is CASSSGLASTGELFF.

With respect to this clone: Germline and junction disagree at one end, which may indicate a read error. V gene TRBV2 combines with J gene TRBJ1-4; D call uncertain. Germline V gives CDR1 SNHLY, CDR2 FYNNEI. CDR3 length: 13 amino acids. The CDR3: CASSERQVTHVGF. Written as DNA, the CDR3 is TGTGCCAGCAGTGAACGGCAGGTCACGCACGTAGGATTT. The full variable domain, its missing parts supplied by reference TRBV2 and TRBJ1-4, is EPEVTQTPSHQVTQMGQEVILRCVPISNHLYFYWYRQILGQKVEFLVSFYNNEISEKSEIFDDQFSVERPDGSNFTLKIRSTKLEDSAMYFCASSERQVTHVGFGSGTQLSVL.

The genes are TRBV7-2 and TRBJ2-7, with TRBD2 matching 7 bases. CDR1 and CDR2 from the germline V gene are SGHTA and FQGNSA. V lost 1 base, J lost 6 bases, and 3 bases stayed unmatched. This CDR3 spans 13 amino acids. This CDR3 reads CASSLGPSGEQYF. As DNA, the CDR3 is TGTGCCAGCAGCTTAGGTCCTAGCGGCGAGCAGTACTTC. Full variable domain (remainder filled in from reference TRBV7-2 and TRBJ2-7): GAGVSQSPSNKVTEKGKDVELRCDPISGHTALYWYRQSLGQGLEFLIYFQGNSAPDKSGLPSDRFSAERTGGSVSTLTIQRTQQEDSAVYLCASSLGPSGEQYFGPGTRLTVT.

V gene TRBV2 combines with J gene TRBJ1-5, with 8 bases fitting TRBD1. Trimming took 1 base from V and 3 from J; bases not matched to a gene: 2. The germline V gene has CDR1 SNHLY and CDR2 FYNNEI. The CDR3 length is 15 residues. The CDR3 loop reads CASSEGQGANQPQHF. The CDR3 DNA reads TGTGCCAGCAGTGAAGGGCAGGGGGCCAATCAGCCCCAGCATTTT.

J is TRBJ2-7 and V is TRBV19; D may be TRBD1 (6 bases). CDR3 length: 14 residues. Germline assignment: CDR1 LNHDA and CDR2 SQIVND (reference sequence). The V end was cut by 3 bases, the J end by 5 bases, with 14 bases between. CDR3 bases: TGTGCCAGTAGTATGACGACAGGACCTAACGAGCAGTACTTC. Protein: CASSMTTGPNEQYF.

The J gene is TRBJ1-2, the V gene TRBV5-1; 12 bases fit TRBD1. The CDR3 totals 15 residues. J gave up 8 bases and V 0 bases, and 5 bases lay outside the gene matches. Germline V gene data show CDR1 as SGHRS and CDR2 as YFSETQ. The CDR3 DNA sequence: TGCGCCAGCAGCTTGGCCGGGACAGGGGGCCGGGGCTACACCTTC. It is translated as CASSLAGTGGRGYTF.

V is TRBV4-3 and J is TRBJ2-7, with TRBD2 matching over 9 bases. The CDR3 has 15 residues. The V gene's germline CDR1 is LGHNA and CDR2 YSLEER. The ends lost 2 bases at V and 3 bases at J; junction bases unmatched: 5. CDR3 protein: CASSQRTSGLYEQYF. CDR3 DNA: TGCGCCAGCAGCCAACGAACTAGCGGGCTCTACGAGCAGTACTTC.

V usage is TRBV6-5 and J usage is TRBJ1-4, with D perhaps TRBD1 (6 bases). This CDR3 region has 14 residues. Trimming removed 5 bases at V and 7 bases at J, with 14 bases between. Germline V gene sequence: CDR1 MNHEY, CDR2 SVGAGI. The CDR3 DNA sequence: TGTGCCAGCAGTCCAACCTACAGGGTTGAAAAACTGTTTTTT. It encodes CASSPTYRVEKLFF.

In its sample, this clone was seen once. This sequence joins TRBV19 and TRBJ1-4, with D possibly matching TRBD1 (5 bases). Germline CDR1 and CDR2: LNHDA and SQIVND (reference sequence). V lost 5 bases and J lost 2, with 12 bases in between. The CDR3 sequence is 15 residues long. CDR3 sequence: CASSPQGLTNEKLFF. CDR3 in DNA: TGTGCCAGTAGTCCGCAGGGTTTGACTAATGAAAAACTGTTTTTT.

The chain's CDR3 is CASFGSRERLFF. The CDR3 coding sequence is TGTGCCAGTTTTGGGTCCCGGGAACGACTGTTTTTT. The chain uses TRBV28 and TRBJ1-4; D is unclear. Germline V CDR1 and CDR2: MDHEN, SYDVKM. V was trimmed by 9 bases and J by 13 bases, leaving 18 bases between them. The CDR3 contains 12 residues.

The V and J genes are TRBV11-2 and TRBJ2-1; 8 nucleotides agree with TRBD2. J was trimmed by 1 base and V by 5 bases; bases with no gene match: 7. The germline gives CDR1 SGHAT, CDR2 FQNNGV. The CDR3 loop spans 16 amino acids. This CDR3 reads CASSPGLAESYNEQFF. In DNA, the CDR3 is TGTGCCAGCAGCCCCGGACTAGCCGAGTCCTACAATGAGCAGTTCTTC.

This chain uses TRBV6-5 with TRBJ2-3; tentatively, D is TRBD1 (5 bases). Germline V gives CDR1 MNHEY, CDR2 SVGAGI. The CDR3 loop spans 14 amino acids. V lost 6 bases to trimming and J lost 6 bases, with 16 bases between them. The CDR3 DNA sequence: TGTGCCAGCAGCCGAGGACACAAGGGGGATACGCAGTATTTT. Translation gives CASSRGHKGDTQYF.

V and J are TRBV19 and TRBJ2-5; 8 positions agree with TRBD2. V trimming: 3 bases; J trimming: 5 bases; junction bases outside the gene matches: 5. Per germline, CDR1 LNHDA and CDR2 SQIVND (reference sequence). The CDR3 runs 14 residues. CDR3 region: CASSISSGGETQYF. CDR3 nucleotides: TGTGCCAGTAGTATTTCCTCGGGGGGGGAGACCCAGTACTTC.

The CDR3 here is CASSWGQGIGYEQYF. CDR3 DNA sequence: TGTGCCAGCAGCTGGGGACAGGGCATAGGCTACGAGCAGTACTTC. The chain recombines TRBV5-6 with TRBJ2-7; 9 bases map to TRBD1. V was pared by 3 bases and J by 3 bases, with 7 bases of the junction left unmatched. The CDR3 totals 15 residues. Germline CDR1 and CDR2: SGHDT and YYEEEE.

V gene TRBV11-3 combines with J gene TRBJ2-1; 9 bases line up with TRBD2. With V trimmed by 0 bases and J by 4 bases, 4 bases remained unmatched. The CDR3 sequence is 16 residues long. Germline lookup yields CDR1 SGHNT and CDR2 YENEEA. The CDR3 DNA is TGTGCCAGCAGCTTAGATACGCTAGCGGGGTACAATGAGCAGTTCTTC. Translation: CASSLDTLAGYNEQFF.